This TCR beta chain was identified in a study of cytomegalovirus exposure and HLA in healthy donors. General study points: Listed as cytomegalovirus-associated were 170 or so TCR beta chains. Based on reports, TCR beta sequences accurately predicted HLA-A and HLA-B alleles for most subjects. Reportedly, a later analysis found an Asian-associated ancestry cluster had fewer N-insertions than the approximately 670-donor mean.

The CDR3 runs to 14 residues. Germline V gives CDR1 MRHNA, CDR2 SNTAGT. V lost 4 bases and J lost 8; bases outside the gene matches: 4. Comments on this clone: Its specificity is not known.

13 Jbeta primers and 60 Vbeta primers were used for the PCR. The protocol was immunoSEQ multiplex PCR, while the TCRdb copy is restricted to in-frame clones and leaves out a portion. In the table there are under 200,000 clones, around 80% of which are singletons. The chain carries TRBV6-4 and TRBJ1-6; TRBD1 matches at 8 bases. Material for sequencing was PBMCs. This receptor was identified in a woman aged 45 to 65 in good health and CMV-seropositive. In nucleotides, the CDR3 is TGTGCCAGCAGTGCCGACAGGGGTGATTCACCCCTCCACTTT. Amino acid sequence: CASSADRGDSPLHF.